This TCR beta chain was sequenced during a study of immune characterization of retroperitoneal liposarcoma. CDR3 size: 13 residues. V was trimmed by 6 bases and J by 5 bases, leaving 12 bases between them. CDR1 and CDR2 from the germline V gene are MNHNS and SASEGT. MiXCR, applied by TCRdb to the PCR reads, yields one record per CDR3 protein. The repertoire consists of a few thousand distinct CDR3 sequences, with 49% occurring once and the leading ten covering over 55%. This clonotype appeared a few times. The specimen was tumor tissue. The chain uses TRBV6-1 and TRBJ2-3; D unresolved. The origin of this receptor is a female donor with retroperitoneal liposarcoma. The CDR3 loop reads CASRVDGEDTQYF. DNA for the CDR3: TGTGCCAGCAGAGTGGACGGAGAAGATACGCAGTATTTT.